The next 15 T cell receptor beta chains were all read from a single sample in a study of cytomegalovirus exposure and HLA in healthy donors. PCR employed 60 Vbeta and 13 Jbeta primers. Libraries were prepared by immunoSEQ multiplex PCR; TCRdb keeps only in-frame clonotypes and omits some of them. The sample has about 130,000 clones, roughly 70% seen once. The sequenced sample was PBMCs. The receptors derive from a man aged 35 to 55 in good health and CMV-seropositive.

This chain connects TRBV9 to TRBJ2-3; 8 bases line up with TRBD2. Germline-derived CDR1 and CDR2 are SGDLS and YYNGEE. The length of the CDR3 is 13 residues. V shed 4 bases and J 6 bases; nucleotides not matched to a gene: 4. The CDR3 loop reads CASSTRLADTQYF. The DNA for the CDR3 is TGTGCCAGCAGCACCCGACTAGCGGATACGCAGTATTTT. Variable domain in full (rest from reference TRBV9 and TRBJ2-3): DSGVTQTPKHLITATGQRVTLRCSPRSGDLSVYWYQQSLDQGLQFLIQYYNGEERAKGNILERFSAQQFPDLHSELNLSSLELGDSALYFCASSTRLADTQYFGPGTRLTVL.

CDR3 sequence reads: CASSYGGGVTDTQYF. In nucleotides, the CDR3 is TGTGCCAGCAGTTACGGGGGGGGAGTAACAGATACGCAGTATTTT. The gene calls are TRBV6-5 and TRBJ2-3; 7 bases match TRBD2. V lost 2 bases to trimming and J lost 3 bases; unmatched junction nucleotides: 5. Germline V gene sequence: CDR1 MNHEY, CDR2 SVGAGI. There are 15 residues in the CDR3.

V gene TRBV4-2 combines with J gene TRBJ2-1, with TRBD2 identical over 9 bases. CDR1 and CDR2 (germline): LGHNA, YNFKEQ. This CDR3 has 15 amino acids. J lost 9 bases, V lost 1 base, and 7 bases had no gene match. CDR3 bases: TGTGCCAGCAGCCAAGTTGGAGCTAGCGGGATTGAGCAGTTCTTC. Amino acid sequence: CASSQVGASGIEQFF.

The J gene is TRBJ2-6, the V gene TRBV28, with a tentative D call TRBD1 (5 bases). V was cut by 10 bases and J by 2 bases, with 15 bases left in between. The CDR3 covers 15 residues. CDR1 and CDR2 (germline): MDHEN, SYDVKM. CDR3 in DNA: TGTGCCACACTCGGAGACAGCCCTGGGGCCAACGTCCTGACTTTC. This sequence encodes CATLGDSPGANVLTF.

This rearrangement joins TRBV27 to TRBJ2-1, with 10 bases matching TRBD2. The CDR3 is 15 amino acids. The V and J ends lost 3 bases and 6 bases, in that order; junction bases with no gene match: 5. Germline V gene data show CDR1 as MNHEY and CDR2 as SMNVEV (reference sequence). The CDR3: CASSFQLAGRNEQFF. In DNA, the CDR3 is TGTGCCAGCAGTTTTCAACTAGCGGGGCGCAATGAGCAGTTCTTC.

V usage is TRBV19 and J usage is TRBJ1-5; TRBD1 matches at 8 bases. V lost 6 bases to trimming and J lost 6 bases; unmatched junction nucleotides: 7. There are 14 residues in the CDR3. Germline V lookup: CDR1 LNHDA, CDR2 SQIVND (reference sequence). This chain's CDR3 is CASSGQGGVQPQHF. CDR3 DNA sequence: TGTGCCAGTAGCGGACAGGGAGGCGTTCAGCCCCAGCATTTT.

V usage is TRBV19 and J usage is TRBJ1-2; D not certain. Per germline, CDR1 LNHDA and CDR2 SQIVND (reference sequence). The CDR3 contains 14 residues. The ends were cut back, 7 bases at V and 2 bases at J, with 14 bases in the middle. CDR3 residues: CASTPPSGNYGYTF. Written as DNA, the CDR3 is TGTGCCAGTACCCCGCCAAGCGGAAACTATGGCTACACCTTC.

The CDR3 DNA follows: TGTGCCAGCAGCGTCGCTGGGGCGGACTACGAGCAGTACTTC. Its translation is CASSVAGADYEQYF. The genes are TRBV5-4 and TRBJ2-7, with a possible D match to TRBD1 (5 bases). The CDR3 spans 14 residues. Between the trimmed V and J ends, which lost 4 bases and 3 bases, there was a span of 14 bases. Germline CDR1 reads SGHNT; CDR2 reads YYREEE (reference sequence).

This clone showed up just once. Other DNA sequences in the sample encode the same CDR3. This chain uses TRBV4-1 with TRBJ2-7, with 9 bases identical to TRBD2. Germline lookup yields CDR1 MGHRA and CDR2 YSYEKL. Losses at the gene ends were 0 bases for V and 9 bases for J; bases not matched to a gene: 3. This CDR3 is built from 13 residues. The CDR3 protein is CASSQDTSGSQYF. The CDR3 coding sequence is TGCGCCAGCAGCCAAGATACTAGCGGGTCGCAGTACTTC.

This chain connects TRBV7-2 to TRBJ2-2; 8 bases fit TRBD2. The CDR3 loop spans 15 amino acids. V lost 3 bases, J lost 5 bases, and 5 bases stayed unmatched. Germline V gives CDR1 SGHTA, CDR2 FQGNSA. In DNA form, the CDR3 reads TGTGCCAGCAGCTTGGCGGGAGGAAAAACCGGGGAGCTGTTTTTT. Its protein product is CASSLAGGKTGELFF. Full variable domain (remainder filled in from reference TRBV7-2 and TRBJ2-2): GAGVSQSPSNKVTEKGKDVELRCDPISGHTALYWYRQSLGQGLEFLIYFQGNSAPDKSGLPSDRFSAERTGGSVSTLTIQRTQQEDSAVYLCASSLAGGKTGELFFGEGSRLTVL.

The chain employs TRBV5-8 and TRBJ2-2; no firm D call. Trimming took off 4 bases at V and 7 bases at J, with 14 bases between the two ends. Germline V lookup: CDR1 SGHTS, CDR2 YDEGEE. The CDR3 has 14 amino acids. CDR3 loop: CASSQTPYDGELFF. Written as DNA, the CDR3 is TGTGCCAGCAGCCAGACTCCTTATGACGGGGAGCTGTTTTTT. The full variable domain, completed using reference TRBV5-8 and TRBJ2-2, is EAGVTQSPTHLIKTRGQQATLRCSPISGHTSVYWYQQALGLGLQFLLWYDEGEERNRGNFPPRFSGRQFPNYSSELNVNALELEDSALYLCASSQTPYDGELFFGEGSRLTVL.

This clone was seen just once. A read error may produce the germline difference seen at one junction end. At the DNA level, this CDR3 is encoded by other sequences in the same sample as well. The chain links TRBV5-6 to TRBJ2-4; no definite D call. CDR1 and CDR2 (germline): SGHDT, YYEEEE. This CDR3 spans 14 amino acids. DNA of the CDR3: TGTGCCAGCAGCTTGGGGCCTGGCAAAAACATTCAATACTTC. Its protein product is CASSLGPGKNIQYF.

V usage is TRBV7-3 and J usage is TRBJ2-6, with D possibly matching TRBD1 (5 bases). Per germline, CDR1 SGHTA and CDR2 FQGTGA. V was trimmed by 6 bases and J by 2 bases, leaving 14 bases between them. There are 16 residues in the CDR3. The CDR3 coding sequence is TGTGCCAGCAGTGAAACAGGTACCCCTGGGGCCAACGTCCTGACTTTC. Translated: CASSETGTPGANVLTF.

The J gene is TRBJ2-5, the V gene TRBV9, with 7 nucleotides matching TRBD1. CDR3 length: 15 amino acids. After removal of 6 bases from V and 1 base from J, the junction contained 9 bases not matched to a gene. Germline V lookup: CDR1 SGDLS, CDR2 YYNGEE. CDR3 in DNA: TGTGCCAGCACCACCTATGGACAGGTCCAAGAGACCCAGTACTTC. Translation gives CASTTYGQVQETQYF.

The genes are TRBV4-1 and TRBJ1-1, with 10 nucleotides matching TRBD1. This CDR3 comprises 14 residues. The trim removed 3 bases at V and 7 bases at J, leaving 5 bases unmatched. Germline V gives CDR1 MGHRA, CDR2 YSYEKL. The chain's CDR3 is CASSHGTGANEAFF. The CDR3 nucleotides are TGCGCCAGCAGCCATGGGACAGGGGCGAATGAAGCTTTCTTT.